The count of the clone carrying this T cell receptor beta chain is one. Its antigen is undetermined. The record originates from a study of T cell responses to AZD1222 COVID-19 vaccine. Study-wide findings and caveats: Seropositive status at baseline applied to only 5 or 6 AZD1222 recipients. The CD4 TCRs associated with vaccination extended across spike and predominated at 160-218 and 743-854.

Germline V gene data show CDR1 as MNHEY and CDR2 as SVGEGT. Trimming cost V 0 bases and J 5 bases, with 10 bases left between them. This CDR3 has 15 amino acids. TCRdb's table, derived via immunoSEQ multiplex PCR, lists solely in-frame clones and lacks some. The sample shows 80,000 to 90,000 clones, roughly nine tenths of them seen only once. This sequence joins TRBV6-2 or TRBV6-3 and TRBJ2-2, with D perhaps matching TRBD2 (6 bases). The clonotype originates from an adult who received the AZD1222 COVID-19 vaccine. Specimen: peripheral blood, collected 28 days after the second AZD1222 dose. The CDR3 loop is CASSYSTGETGELFF. CDR3 nucleotides: TGTGCCAGCAGTTACTCGACGGGGGAAACCGGGGAGCTGTTTTTT.